The sample holds many counts of the clone carrying this TCR beta chain. Its antigen is still unknown. RNA transcripts provided the template for amplifying TCR beta CDR3 regions. An opening RT-PCR round employed HTBI primers and preceded a second-round multiplex PCR. A single record per CDR3 protein comes from TCRdb applying MiXCR to the multiplex PCR reads. The sample records roughly 610,000 distinct CDR3 sequences, about 20% being singletons. The data stem from a study of Graves' ophthalmopathy and Graves' hyperthyroidism. Findings and caveats of the study: The study's model predicted ophthalmopathy progression at 70% to 71% sensitivity and 72% to 75% specificity.

Eligible hyperthyroidism cases comprised new diagnoses of under 2 months' duration in individuals aged 18 to 65. Trimming pared 2 bases from V and 1 base from J, leaving 11 bases between. Per germline, CDR1 SQVTM and CDR2 ANQGSEA. The CDR3 is 14 amino acids. The chain is built from TRBV29-1 and TRBJ1-1; tentative D call: TRBD1 (6 bases). The TCR sequence derives from a woman aged 18-35 years with stable Graves' hyperthyroidism. Some clones in this sample may be carry-over from other donors' samples. Source material: peripheral blood. This chain's CDR3 is CSVELGQTNTEAFF. The DNA of the CDR3 is TGCAGCGTTGAACTGGGACAAACGAACACTGAAGCTTTCTTT. The full variable domain, in which reference TRBV29-1 and TRBJ1-1 provide the parts outside the CDR3, is SAVISQKPSRDICQRGTSLTIQCQVDSQVTMMFWYRQQPGQSLTLIATANQGSEATYESGFVIDKFPISRPNLTFSTLTVSNMSPEDSSIYLCSVELGQTNTEAFFGQGTRLTVV.